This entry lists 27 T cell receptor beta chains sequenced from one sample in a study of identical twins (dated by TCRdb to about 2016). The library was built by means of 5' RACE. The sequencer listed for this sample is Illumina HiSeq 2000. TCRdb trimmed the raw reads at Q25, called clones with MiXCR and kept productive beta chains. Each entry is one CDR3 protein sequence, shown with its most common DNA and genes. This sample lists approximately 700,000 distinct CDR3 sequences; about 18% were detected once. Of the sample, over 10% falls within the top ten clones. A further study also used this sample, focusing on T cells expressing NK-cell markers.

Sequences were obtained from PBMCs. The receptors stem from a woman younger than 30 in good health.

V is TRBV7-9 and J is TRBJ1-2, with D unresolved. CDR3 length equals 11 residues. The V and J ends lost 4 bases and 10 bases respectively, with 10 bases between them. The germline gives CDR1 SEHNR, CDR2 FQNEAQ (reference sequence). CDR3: CASSSNYDYTF. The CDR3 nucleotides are TGTGCCAGCAGCTCTAACTACGACTACACCTTC.

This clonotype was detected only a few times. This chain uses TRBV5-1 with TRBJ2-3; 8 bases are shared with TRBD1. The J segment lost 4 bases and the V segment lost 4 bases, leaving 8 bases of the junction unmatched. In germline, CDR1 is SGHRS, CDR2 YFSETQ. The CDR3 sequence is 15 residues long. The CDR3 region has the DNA TGCGCCAGCAGCGATCGACAGGGGAGCTCAGATACGCAGTATTTT. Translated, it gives CASSDRQGSSDTQYF.

The CDR3 DNA sequence: TGTGCCAGCAGCGTAGCGGGGGCCGGCCAAGAGACCCAGTACTTC. Its protein is CASSVAGAGQETQYF. The V gene is TRBV9, the J gene TRBJ2-5; D possibly uses TRBD1 or TRBD2 (6 bases each). Germline-derived CDR1 and CDR2 are SGDLS and YYNGEE. With 0 bases removed from V and 1 base from J, the gap between germline ends came to 10 bases. This CDR3 has 15 amino acids.

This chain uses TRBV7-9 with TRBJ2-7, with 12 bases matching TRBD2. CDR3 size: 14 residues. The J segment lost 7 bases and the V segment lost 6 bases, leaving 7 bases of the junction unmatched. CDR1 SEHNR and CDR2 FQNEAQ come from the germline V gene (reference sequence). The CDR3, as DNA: TGTGCCAGCAGTCGGACTAGCGGGACTTGGGAGCAGTACTTC. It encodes CASSRTSGTWEQYF.

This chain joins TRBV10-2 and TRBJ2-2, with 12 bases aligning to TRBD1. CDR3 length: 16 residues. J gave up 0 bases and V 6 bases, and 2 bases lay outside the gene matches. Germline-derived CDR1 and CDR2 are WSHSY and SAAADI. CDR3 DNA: TGCGCCAGCAGGGGACAGGGGGCGACGAACACCGGGGAGCTGTTTTTT. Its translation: CASRGQGATNTGELFF.

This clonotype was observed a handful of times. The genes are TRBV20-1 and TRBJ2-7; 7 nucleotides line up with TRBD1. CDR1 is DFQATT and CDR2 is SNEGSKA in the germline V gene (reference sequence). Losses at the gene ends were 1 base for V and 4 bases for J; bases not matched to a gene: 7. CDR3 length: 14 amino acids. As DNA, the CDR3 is TGCAGTGCTAGAGCGTTGAGGGACAGTTACGAGCAGTACTTC. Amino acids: CSARALRDSYEQYF.

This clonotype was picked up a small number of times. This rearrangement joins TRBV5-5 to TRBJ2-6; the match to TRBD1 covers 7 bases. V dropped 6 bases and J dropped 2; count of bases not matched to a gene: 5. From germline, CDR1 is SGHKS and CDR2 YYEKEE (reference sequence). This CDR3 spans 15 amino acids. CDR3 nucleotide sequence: TGTGCCAGCACCAGGGGGATTACTGGGGCCAACGTCCTGACTTTC. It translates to CASTRGITGANVLTF. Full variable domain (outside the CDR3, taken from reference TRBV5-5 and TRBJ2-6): DAGVTQSPTHLIKTRGQQVTLRCSPISGHKSVSWYQQVLGQGPQFIFQYYEKEERGRGNFPDRFSARQFPNYSSELNVNALLLGDSALYLCASTRGITGANVLTFGAGSRLTVL.

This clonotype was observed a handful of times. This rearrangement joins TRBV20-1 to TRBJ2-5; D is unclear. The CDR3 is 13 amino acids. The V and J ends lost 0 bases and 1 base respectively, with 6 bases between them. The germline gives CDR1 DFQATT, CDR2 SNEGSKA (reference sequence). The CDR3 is CSARDASQETQYF. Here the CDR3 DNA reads TGCAGTGCTAGAGATGCCAGCCAAGAGACCCAGTACTTC.

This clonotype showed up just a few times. This CDR3 reads CASRQTGANTEAFF. The DNA of the CDR3 is TGTGCCAGCAGACAGACAGGGGCGAACACTGAAGCTTTCTTT. This chain links TRBV6-1 with TRBJ1-1, with 8 bases that match TRBD1. With V trimmed by 6 bases and J by 1 base, 4 bases remained unmatched. Germline CDR1 is MNHNS and CDR2 is SASEGT. This CDR3 region has 14 residues.

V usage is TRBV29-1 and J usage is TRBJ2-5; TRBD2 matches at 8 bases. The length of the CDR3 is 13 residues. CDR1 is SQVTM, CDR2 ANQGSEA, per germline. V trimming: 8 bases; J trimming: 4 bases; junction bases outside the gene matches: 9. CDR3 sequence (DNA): TGCAGCTTATCACGGACTAGCAGAGAGACCCAGTACTTC. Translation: CSLSRTSRETQYF.

The CDR3 sequence is CATSGSGGVPGNEQFF. The CDR3 DNA sequence: TGTGCCACCAGTGGGAGCGGGGGGGTACCAGGGAATGAGCAGTTCTTC. V gene TRBV24-1 combines with J gene TRBJ2-1; 10 bases fit TRBD2. The junction had 10 bases not matched to a gene; V was cut back by 5 bases and J by 7 bases. The germline gives CDR1 KGHDR, CDR2 SFDVKD. The CDR3 totals 16 residues.

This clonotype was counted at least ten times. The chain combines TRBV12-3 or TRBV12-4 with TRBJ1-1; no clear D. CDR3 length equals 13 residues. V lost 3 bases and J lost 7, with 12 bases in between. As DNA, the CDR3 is TGTGCCAGCAGTTTCACTGTGGGGTTTGAAGCTTTCTTT. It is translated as CASSFTVGFEAFF.

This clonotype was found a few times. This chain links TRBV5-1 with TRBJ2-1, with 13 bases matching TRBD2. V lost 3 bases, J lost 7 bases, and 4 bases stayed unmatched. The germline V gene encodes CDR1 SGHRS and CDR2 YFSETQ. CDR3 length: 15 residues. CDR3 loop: CASSSGTSGVNEQFF. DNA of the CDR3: TGCGCCAGCAGCTCCGGGACTAGCGGGGTGAATGAGCAGTTCTTC.

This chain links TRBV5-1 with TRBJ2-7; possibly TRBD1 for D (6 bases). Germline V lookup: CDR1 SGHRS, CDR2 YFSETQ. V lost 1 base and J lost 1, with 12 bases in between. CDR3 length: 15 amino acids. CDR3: CASSLQGSSSYEQYF. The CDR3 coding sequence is TGCGCCAGCAGCTTGCAGGGGTCAAGTTCCTACGAGCAGTACTTC.

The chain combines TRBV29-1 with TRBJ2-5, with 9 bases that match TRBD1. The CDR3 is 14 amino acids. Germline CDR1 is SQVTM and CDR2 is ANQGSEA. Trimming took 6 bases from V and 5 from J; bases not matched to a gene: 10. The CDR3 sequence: CSVADRGFWETQYF. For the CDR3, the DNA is TGCAGCGTGGCCGACAGGGGGTTTTGGGAGACCCAGTACTTC.

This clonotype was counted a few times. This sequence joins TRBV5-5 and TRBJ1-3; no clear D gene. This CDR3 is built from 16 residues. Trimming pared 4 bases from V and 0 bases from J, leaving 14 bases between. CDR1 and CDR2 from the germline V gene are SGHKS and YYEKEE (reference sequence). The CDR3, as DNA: TGTGCCAGCAGCCTAGGGAAGTTTCACTCTGGAAACACCATATATTTT. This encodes CASSLGKFHSGNTIYF.

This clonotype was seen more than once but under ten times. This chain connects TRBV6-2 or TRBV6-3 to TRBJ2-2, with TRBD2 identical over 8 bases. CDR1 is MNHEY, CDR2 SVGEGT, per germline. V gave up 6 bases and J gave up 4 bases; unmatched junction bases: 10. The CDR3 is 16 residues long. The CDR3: CASSPTGTSSTGELFF. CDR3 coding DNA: TGTGCCAGCAGCCCCACCGGGACTAGTAGCACCGGGGAGCTGTTTTTT.

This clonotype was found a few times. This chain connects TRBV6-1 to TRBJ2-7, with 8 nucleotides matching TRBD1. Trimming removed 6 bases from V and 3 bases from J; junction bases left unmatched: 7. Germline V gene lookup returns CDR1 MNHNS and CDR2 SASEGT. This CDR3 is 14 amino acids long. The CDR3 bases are TGTGCCAGCAGGAACGGACAGGGTTACTACGAGCAGTACTTC. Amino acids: CASRNGQGYYEQYF.

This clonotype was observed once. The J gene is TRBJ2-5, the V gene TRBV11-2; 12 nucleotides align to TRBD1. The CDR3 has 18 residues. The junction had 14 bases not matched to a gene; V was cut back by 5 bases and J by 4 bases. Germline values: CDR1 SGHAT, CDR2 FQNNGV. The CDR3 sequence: CASSPRGTGGPMAETQYF. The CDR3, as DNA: TGTGCCAGCAGCCCAAGGGGGACAGGGGGCCCCATGGCAGAGACCCAGTACTTC.

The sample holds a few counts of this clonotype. The CDR3 bases are TGTGCCAGCAGCGAGCGGGAGGGCTTTTACAATGAGCAGTTCTTC. Its translation is CASSEREGFYNEQFF. The chain joins TRBV9 to TRBJ2-1, with 10 bases matching TRBD2. Germline V gene lookup returns CDR1 SGDLS and CDR2 YYNGEE. V lost 3 bases and J lost 4; bases outside the gene matches: 4. The CDR3 covers 15 residues.

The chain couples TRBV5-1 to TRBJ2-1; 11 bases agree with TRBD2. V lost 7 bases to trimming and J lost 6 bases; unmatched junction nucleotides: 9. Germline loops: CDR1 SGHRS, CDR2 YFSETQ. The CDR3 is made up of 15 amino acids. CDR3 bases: TGCGCCAGCTCGTACGAACTAGCGGGAGCCAATGAGCAGTTCTTC. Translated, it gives CASSYELAGANEQFF.

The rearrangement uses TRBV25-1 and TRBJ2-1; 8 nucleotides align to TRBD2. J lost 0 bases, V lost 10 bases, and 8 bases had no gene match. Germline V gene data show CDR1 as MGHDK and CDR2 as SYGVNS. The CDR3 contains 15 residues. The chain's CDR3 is CATVRGGGSYNEQFF. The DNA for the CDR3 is TGTGCCACGGTCCGGGGGGGCGGCTCCTACAATGAGCAGTTCTTC.

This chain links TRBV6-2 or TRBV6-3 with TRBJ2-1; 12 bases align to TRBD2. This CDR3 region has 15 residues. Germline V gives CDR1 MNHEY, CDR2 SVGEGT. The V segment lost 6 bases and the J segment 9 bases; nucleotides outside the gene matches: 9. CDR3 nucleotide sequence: TGTGCCAGCAGGATGACTAGCGGGAGAGTGGGTGAGCAGTTCTTC. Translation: CASRMTSGRVGEQFF.

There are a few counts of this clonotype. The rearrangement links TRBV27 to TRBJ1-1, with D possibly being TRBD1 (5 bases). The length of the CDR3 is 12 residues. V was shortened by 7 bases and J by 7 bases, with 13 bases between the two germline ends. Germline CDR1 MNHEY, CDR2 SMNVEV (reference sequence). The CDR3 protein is CASKLAGSEAFF. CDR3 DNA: TGTGCCAGCAAATTGGCAGGGAGTGAAGCTTTCTTT.

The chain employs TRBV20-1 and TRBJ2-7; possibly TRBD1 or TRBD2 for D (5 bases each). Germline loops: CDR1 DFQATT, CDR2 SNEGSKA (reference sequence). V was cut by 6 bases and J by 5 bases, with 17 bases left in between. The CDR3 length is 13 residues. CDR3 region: CSARGVYADEQYF. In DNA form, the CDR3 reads TGCAGTGCCCGAGGGGTTTACGCGGACGAGCAGTACTTC.

CDR3 residues: CASSWGPGQSYEQYF. CDR3 nucleotides: TGCGCCAGCAGCTGGGGGCCGGGACAGTCCTACGAGCAGTACTTC. V gene TRBV5-1 combines with J gene TRBJ2-7; TRBD1 matches at 7 bases. V was pared by 3 bases and J by 1 base, with 7 bases of the junction left unmatched. CDR1 is SGHRS and CDR2 is YFSETQ in the germline V gene. The CDR3 consists of 15 residues. The variable domain in full, with the rest retrieved from reference TRBV5-1 and TRBJ2-7, is KAGVTQTPRYLIKTRGQQVTLSCSPISGHRSVSWYQQTPGQGLQFLFEYFSETQRNKGNFPGRFSGRQFSNSRSEMNVSTLELGDSALYLCASSWGPGQSYEQYFGPGTRLTVT.

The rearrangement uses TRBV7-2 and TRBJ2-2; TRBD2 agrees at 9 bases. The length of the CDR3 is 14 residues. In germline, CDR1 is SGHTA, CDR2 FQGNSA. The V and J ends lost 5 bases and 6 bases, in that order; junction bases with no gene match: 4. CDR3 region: CASSRTSEAGELFF. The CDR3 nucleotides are TGTGCCAGCAGCCGGACTAGCGAGGCCGGGGAGCTGTTTTTT.